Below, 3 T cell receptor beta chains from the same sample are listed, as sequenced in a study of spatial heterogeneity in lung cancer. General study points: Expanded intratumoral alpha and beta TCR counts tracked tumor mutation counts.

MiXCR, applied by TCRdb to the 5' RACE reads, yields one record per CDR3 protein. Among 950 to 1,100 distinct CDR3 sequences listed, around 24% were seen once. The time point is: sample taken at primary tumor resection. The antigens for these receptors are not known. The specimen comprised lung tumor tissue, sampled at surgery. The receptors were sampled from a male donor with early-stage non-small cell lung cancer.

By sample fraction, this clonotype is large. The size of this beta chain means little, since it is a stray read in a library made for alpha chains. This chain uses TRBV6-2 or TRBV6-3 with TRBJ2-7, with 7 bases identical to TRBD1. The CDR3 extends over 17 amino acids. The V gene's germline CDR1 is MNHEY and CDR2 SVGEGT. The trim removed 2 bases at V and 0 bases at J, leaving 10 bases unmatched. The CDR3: CASSYPTPGQSSYEQYF. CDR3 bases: TGTGCCAGCAGTTACCCGACCCCGGGACAGAGCTCCTACGAGCAGTACTTC.

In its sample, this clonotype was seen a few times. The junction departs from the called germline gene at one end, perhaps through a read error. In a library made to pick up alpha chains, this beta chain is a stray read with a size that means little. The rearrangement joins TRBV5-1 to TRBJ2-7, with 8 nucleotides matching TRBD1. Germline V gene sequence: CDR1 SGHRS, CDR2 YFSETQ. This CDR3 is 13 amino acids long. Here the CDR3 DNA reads TGCGCCAGCCGCTTGCGACAGGGGTACGAGCAGTACTTC. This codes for CASRLRQGYEQYF. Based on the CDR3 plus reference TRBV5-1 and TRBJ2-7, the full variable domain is KAGVTQTPRYLIKTRGQQVTLSCSPISGHRSVSWYQQTPGQGLQFLFEYFSETQRNKGNFPGRFSGRQFSNSRSEMNVSTLELGDSALYLCASRLRQGYEQYFGPGTRLTVT.

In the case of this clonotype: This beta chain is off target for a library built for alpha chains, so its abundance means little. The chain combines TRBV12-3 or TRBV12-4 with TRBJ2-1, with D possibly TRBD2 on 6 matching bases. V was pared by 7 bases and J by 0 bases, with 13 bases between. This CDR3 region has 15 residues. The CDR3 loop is CASTPGDISYNEQFF. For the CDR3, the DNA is TGTGCCAGCACCCCGGGGGATATCTCCTACAATGAGCAGTTCTTC.